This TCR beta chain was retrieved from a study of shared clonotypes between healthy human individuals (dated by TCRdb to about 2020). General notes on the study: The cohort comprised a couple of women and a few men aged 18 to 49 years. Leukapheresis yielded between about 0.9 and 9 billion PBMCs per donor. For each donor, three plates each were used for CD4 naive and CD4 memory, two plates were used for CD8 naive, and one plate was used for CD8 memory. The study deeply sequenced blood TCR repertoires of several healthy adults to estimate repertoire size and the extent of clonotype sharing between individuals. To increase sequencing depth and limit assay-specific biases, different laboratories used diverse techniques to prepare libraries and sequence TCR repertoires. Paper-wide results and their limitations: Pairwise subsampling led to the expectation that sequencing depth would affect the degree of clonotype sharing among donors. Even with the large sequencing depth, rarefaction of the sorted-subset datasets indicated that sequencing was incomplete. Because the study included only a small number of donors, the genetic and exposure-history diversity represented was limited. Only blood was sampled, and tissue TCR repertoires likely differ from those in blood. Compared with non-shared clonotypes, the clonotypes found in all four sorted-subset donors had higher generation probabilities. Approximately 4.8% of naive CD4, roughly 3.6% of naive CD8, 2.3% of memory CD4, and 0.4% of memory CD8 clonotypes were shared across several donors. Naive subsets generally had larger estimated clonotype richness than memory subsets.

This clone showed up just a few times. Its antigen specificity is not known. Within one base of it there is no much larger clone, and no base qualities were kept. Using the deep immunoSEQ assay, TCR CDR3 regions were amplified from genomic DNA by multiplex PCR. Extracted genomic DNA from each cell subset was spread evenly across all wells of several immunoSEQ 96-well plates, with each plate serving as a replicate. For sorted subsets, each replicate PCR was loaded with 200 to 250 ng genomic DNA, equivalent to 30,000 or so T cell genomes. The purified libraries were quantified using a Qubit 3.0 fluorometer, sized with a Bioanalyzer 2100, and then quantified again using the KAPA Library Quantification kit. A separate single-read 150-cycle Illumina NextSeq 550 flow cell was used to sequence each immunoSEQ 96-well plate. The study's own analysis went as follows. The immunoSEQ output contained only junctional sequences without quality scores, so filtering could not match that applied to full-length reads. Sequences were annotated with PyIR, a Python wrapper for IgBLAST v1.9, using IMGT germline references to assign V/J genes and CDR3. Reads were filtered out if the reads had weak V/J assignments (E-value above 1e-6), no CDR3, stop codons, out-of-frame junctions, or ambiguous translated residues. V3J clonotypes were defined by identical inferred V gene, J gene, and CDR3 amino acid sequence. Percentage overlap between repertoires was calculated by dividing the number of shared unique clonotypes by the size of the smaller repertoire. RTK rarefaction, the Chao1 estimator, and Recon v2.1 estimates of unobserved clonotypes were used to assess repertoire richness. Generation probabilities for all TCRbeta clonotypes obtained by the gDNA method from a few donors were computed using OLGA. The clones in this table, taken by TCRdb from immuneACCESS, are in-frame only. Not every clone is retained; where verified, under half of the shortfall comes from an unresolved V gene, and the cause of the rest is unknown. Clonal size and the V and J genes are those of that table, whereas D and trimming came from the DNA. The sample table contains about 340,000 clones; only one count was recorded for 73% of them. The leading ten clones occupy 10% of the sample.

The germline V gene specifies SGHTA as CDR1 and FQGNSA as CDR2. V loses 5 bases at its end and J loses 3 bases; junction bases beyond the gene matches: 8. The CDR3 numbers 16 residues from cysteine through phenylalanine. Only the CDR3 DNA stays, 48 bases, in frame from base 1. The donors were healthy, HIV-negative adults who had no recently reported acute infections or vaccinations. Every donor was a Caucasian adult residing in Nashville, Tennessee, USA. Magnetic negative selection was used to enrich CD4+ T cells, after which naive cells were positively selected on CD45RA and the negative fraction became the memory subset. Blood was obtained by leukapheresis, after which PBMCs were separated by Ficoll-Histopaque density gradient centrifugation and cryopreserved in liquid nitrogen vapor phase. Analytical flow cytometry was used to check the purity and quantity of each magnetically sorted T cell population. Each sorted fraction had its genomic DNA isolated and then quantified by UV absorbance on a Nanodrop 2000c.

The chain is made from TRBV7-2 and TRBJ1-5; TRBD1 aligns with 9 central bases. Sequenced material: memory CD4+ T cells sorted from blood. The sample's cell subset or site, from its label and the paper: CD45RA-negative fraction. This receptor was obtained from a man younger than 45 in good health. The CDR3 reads CASSPEQGADNQPQHF. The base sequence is TGTGCCAGCAGCCCCGAACAGGGGGCCGACAATCAGCCCCAGCATTTT.